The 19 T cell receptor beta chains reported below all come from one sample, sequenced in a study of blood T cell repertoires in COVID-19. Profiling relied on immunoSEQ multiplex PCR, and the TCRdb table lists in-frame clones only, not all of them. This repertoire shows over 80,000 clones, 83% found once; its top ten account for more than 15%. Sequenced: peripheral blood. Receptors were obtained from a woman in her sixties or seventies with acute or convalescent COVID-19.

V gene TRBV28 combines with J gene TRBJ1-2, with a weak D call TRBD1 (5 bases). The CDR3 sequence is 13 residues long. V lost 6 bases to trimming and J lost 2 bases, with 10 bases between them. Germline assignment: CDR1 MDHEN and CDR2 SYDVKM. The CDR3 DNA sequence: TGTGCCAGCAGCCACAGACAGAACTATGGCTACACCTTC. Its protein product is CASSHRQNYGYTF.

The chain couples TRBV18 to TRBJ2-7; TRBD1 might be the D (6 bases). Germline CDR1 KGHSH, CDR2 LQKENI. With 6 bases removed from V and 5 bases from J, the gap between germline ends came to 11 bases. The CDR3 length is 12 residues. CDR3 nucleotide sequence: TGTGCCAGCTCCCAGGGGACAAACGAGCAGTACTTC. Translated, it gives CASSQGTNEQYF. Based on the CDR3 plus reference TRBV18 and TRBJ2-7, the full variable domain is NAGVMQNPRHLVRRRGQEARLRCSPMKGHSHVYWYRQLPEEGLKFMVYLQKENIIDESGMPKERFSAEFPKEGPSILRIQQVVRGDSAAYFCASSQGTNEQYFGPGTRLTVT.

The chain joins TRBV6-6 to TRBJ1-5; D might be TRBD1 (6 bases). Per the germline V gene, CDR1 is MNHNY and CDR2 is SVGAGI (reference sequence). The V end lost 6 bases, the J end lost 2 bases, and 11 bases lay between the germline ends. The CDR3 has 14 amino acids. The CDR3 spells CASRDSGGNQPQHF. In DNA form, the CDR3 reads TGTGCCAGCAGAGATTCAGGGGGCAATCAGCCCCAGCATTTT.

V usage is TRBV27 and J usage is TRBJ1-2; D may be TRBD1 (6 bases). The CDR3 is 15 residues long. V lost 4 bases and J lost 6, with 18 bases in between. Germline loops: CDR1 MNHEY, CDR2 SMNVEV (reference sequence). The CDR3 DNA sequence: TGTGCCAGCAGTTCCCTCCAGGGGCTAGGAGATGGCTACACCTTC. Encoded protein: CASSSLQGLGDGYTF.

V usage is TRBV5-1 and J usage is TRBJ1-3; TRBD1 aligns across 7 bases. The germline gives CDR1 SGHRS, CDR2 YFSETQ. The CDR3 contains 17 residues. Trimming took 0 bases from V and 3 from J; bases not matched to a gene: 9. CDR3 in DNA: TGCGCCAGCAGCTTGGCGACAGGGCAAGTTGTTGGAAACACCATATATTTT. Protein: CASSLATGQVVGNTIYF.

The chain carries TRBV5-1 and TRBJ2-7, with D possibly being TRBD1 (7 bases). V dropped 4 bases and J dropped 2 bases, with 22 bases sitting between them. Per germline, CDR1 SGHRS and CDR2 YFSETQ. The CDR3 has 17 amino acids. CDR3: CASSPGPSGGNPYEQYF. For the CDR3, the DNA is TGCGCCAGCAGCCCTGGCCCCTCAGGGGGGAACCCCTACGAGCAGTACTTC.

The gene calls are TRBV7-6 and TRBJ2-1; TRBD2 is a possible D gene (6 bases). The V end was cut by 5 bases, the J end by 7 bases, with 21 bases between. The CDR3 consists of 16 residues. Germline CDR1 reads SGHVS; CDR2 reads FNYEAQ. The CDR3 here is CASSGLAFAGGNEQFF. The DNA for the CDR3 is TGTGCCAGCAGCGGGCTAGCTTTTGCCGGGGGTAATGAGCAGTTCTTC.

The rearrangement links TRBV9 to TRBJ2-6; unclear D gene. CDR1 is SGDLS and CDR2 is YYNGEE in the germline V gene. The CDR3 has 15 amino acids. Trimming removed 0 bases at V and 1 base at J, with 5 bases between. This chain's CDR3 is CASSVVLSGANVLTF. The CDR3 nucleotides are TGTGCCAGCAGCGTAGTTCTTTCTGGGGCCAACGTCCTGACTTTC.

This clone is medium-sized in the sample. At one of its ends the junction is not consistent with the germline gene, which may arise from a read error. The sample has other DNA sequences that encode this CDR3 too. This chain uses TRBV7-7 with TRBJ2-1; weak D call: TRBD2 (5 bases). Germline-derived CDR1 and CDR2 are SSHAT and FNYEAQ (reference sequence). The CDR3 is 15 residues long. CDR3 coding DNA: TGTGCTAGCAGCGGTGGCCATGGCTCCTACAATGAGCAGTTCTTC. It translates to CASSGGHGSYNEQFF.

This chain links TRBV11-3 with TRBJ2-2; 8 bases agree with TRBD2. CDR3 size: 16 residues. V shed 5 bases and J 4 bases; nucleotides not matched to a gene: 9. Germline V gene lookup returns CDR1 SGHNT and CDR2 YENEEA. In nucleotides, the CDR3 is TGTGCCAGCAGCCGAGGGGGGCTAGCGGGCACCGGGGAGCTGTTTTTT. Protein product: CASSRGGLAGTGELFF.

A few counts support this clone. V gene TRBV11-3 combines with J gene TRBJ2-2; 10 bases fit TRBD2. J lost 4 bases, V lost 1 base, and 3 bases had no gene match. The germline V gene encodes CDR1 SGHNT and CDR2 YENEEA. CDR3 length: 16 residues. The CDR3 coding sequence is TGTGCCAGCAGCTTAGCGCTAGCGGGAGCCACCGGGGAGCTGTTTTTT. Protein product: CASSLALAGATGELFF.

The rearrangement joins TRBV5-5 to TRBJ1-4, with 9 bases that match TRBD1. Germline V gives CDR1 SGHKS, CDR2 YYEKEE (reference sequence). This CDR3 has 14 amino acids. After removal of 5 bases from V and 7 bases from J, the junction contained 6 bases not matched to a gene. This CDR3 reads CASSGTGFSEKLFF. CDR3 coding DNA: TGTGCCAGCAGTGGGACAGGGTTTAGTGAAAAACTGTTTTTT.

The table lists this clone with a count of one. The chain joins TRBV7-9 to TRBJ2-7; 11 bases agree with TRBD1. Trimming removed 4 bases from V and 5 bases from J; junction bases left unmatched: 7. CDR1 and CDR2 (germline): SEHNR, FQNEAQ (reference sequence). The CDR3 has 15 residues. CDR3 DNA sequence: TGTGCCAGCAGCTCGACCGGGACAGGGGGTGACGAGCAGTACTTC. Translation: CASSSTGTGGDEQYF.

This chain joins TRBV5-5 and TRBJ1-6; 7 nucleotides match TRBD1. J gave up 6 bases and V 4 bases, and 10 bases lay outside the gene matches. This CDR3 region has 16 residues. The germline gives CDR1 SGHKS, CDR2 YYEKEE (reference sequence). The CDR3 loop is CASSLESDRANSPLHF. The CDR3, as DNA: TGTGCCAGCAGCCTGGAATCTGACAGGGCTAATTCACCCCTCCACTTT.

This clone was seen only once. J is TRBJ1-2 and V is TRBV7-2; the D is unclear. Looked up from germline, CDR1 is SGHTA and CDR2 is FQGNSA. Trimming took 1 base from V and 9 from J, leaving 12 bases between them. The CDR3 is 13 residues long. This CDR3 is CASSLEVEVRYTF. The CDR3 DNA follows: TGTGCCAGCAGCTTAGAGGTCGAGGTTCGCTACACCTTC.

CDR3 sequence (DNA): TGTGCCAGCAGCATAGATCCCTCGGGTGGCTACACCTTC. Translating it yields CASSIDPSGGYTF. This chain connects TRBV7-2 to TRBJ1-2; D ambiguous. CDR3 length: 13 residues. Trimming took off 5 bases at V and 7 bases at J, with 14 bases between the two ends. Germline values: CDR1 SGHTA, CDR2 FQGNSA.

DNA for the CDR3: TGTGCCAGCAAGGACAGGGGGCGGAGTGAAAAACTGTTTTTT. Protein: CASKDRGRSEKLFF. This chain joins TRBV5-8 and TRBJ1-4; the match to TRBD1 covers 11 bases. After removal of 6 bases from V and 7 bases from J, the junction contained 5 bases not matched to a gene. The CDR3 has 14 amino acids. CDR1 and CDR2 from the germline V gene are SGHTS and YDEGEE.

The CDR3 spells CASSPANRQMFF. The CDR3 DNA sequence: TGTGCCAGCTCACCCGCCAACCGACAGATGTTTTTT. The J gene is TRBJ1-4, the V gene TRBV18, with D possibly matching TRBD1 (5 bases). From germline, CDR1 is KGHSH and CDR2 LQKENI. The CDR3 runs 12 residues. The germline V and J ends were trimmed by 3 bases and 15 bases, with 14 bases remaining between them.

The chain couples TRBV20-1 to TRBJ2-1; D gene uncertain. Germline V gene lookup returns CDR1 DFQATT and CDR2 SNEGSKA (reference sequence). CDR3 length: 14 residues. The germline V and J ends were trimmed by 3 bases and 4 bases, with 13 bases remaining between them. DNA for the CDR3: TGCAGTGCTAGTTATCCCTCAGGATACAATGAGCAGTTCTTC. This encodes CSASYPSGYNEQFF.